The 27 T cell receptor beta chains below were found in one sample sequenced in a study of patients and donors after allogeneic stem cell transplantation. TCRdb re-called the RT-PCR reads through MiXCR, storing one row per CDR3 protein. The data contain about 90,000 distinct CDR3 sequences, about 48% of them singletons. The source material was blood, either unsorted or a sorted T cell fraction (not recorded which). Receptor source: a human donor who was either an allogeneic HSCT recipient or a stem cell or donor lymphocyte infusion donor (not recorded which). It is not recorded whose cells these are; they may come from a transplant donor.

This clonotype showed up just a few times. This chain connects TRBV20-1 to TRBJ2-3; a possible D gene is TRBD2 (6 bases). In germline, CDR1 is DFQATT, CDR2 SNEGSKA (reference sequence). The CDR3 has 14 residues. V lost 3 bases, J lost 2 bases, and 12 bases lay in between. The CDR3 sequence is CSASLREFTDTQYF. The CDR3 DNA follows: TGCAGTGCTAGTCTGCGGGAATTCACAGATACGCAGTATTTT.

This clonotype occurred a few times. This chain uses TRBV14 with TRBJ1-5; D ambiguous. Germline lookup yields CDR1 SGHDN and CDR2 FVKESK. V shed 1 base and J shed 9 bases, with 7 bases lying between them. This CDR3 contains 12 residues. The chain's CDR3 is CASSQGAGPQHF. The CDR3 nucleotides are TGTGCCAGCAGCCAAGGCGCAGGGCCCCAGCATTTT.

This chain joins TRBV4-1 and TRBJ2-1; TRBD2 aligns across 10 bases. This CDR3 has 16 amino acids. CDR1 is MGHRA and CDR2 is YSYEKL in the germline V gene. J was trimmed by 7 bases and V by 0 bases; bases with no gene match: 6. CDR3 region: CASSQDLASGRNEQFF. The CDR3 DNA follows: TGCGCCAGCAGCCAAGATTTGGCTAGCGGGAGAAATGAGCAGTTCTTC.

This clonotype was detected only a few times. The chain couples TRBV14 to TRBJ1-1; D call uncertain. The V end lost 2 bases, the J end lost 1 base, and 11 bases lay between the germline ends. CDR1 and CDR2 from the germline V gene are SGHDN and FVKESK. There are 15 residues in the CDR3. CDR3 loop: CASSQNAMRNTEAFF. CDR3 in DNA: TGTGCCAGCAGCCAAAACGCTATGCGGAACACTGAAGCTTTCTTT.

This clonotype came up a few times. J is TRBJ1-3 and V is TRBV6-5, with unresolved D. CDR3 length equals 15 residues. The germline CDR1 and CDR2 sequences are MNHEY and SVGAGI. V was clipped by 0 bases and J by 3 bases, with 9 bases between them. The CDR3 region is CASSYSKAYGNTIYF. CDR3 coding DNA: TGTGCCAGCAGTTACTCGAAGGCATATGGAAACACCATATATTTT.

The chain combines TRBV4-1 with TRBJ1-3; the D is unclear. Per the germline V gene, CDR1 is MGHRA and CDR2 is YSYEKL. Trimming took 2 bases from V and 0 from J, leaving 8 bases between them. The CDR3 has 15 amino acids. CDR3 DNA sequence: TGCGCCAGCAGCCAACTGGGCCTCTCTGGAAACACCATATATTTT. This sequence encodes CASSQLGLSGNTIYF.

This chain links TRBV27 with TRBJ1-1; 7 bases fit TRBD1. The CDR3 length is 15 residues. Per germline, CDR1 MNHEY and CDR2 SMNVEV (reference sequence). The V gene end was trimmed by 10 bases and the J gene end by 4 bases; junction bases not matched to a gene: 15. The CDR3 bases are TGTGCCACACAAGGGGGCCAGGGAGGGGGCACTGAAGCTTTCTTT. Translation: CATQGGQGGGTEAFF.

The chain combines TRBV12-3 or TRBV12-4 with TRBJ1-2, with a tentative D call TRBD1 (5 bases). Trimming took off 6 bases at V and 2 bases at J, with 10 bases between the two ends. This CDR3 is 13 amino acids long. The CDR3, as DNA: TGTGCCAGCAGCAGTTGGGGCAACTATGGCTACACCTTC. Translating gives CASSSWGNYGYTF.

Only a few counts were recorded for this clonotype. The CDR3 DNA sequence: TGCGCCAGCAGCCAAGATTTCGACAGGGGCAATCAGCCCCAGCATTTT. Translating it yields CASSQDFDRGNQPQHF. V and J are TRBV4-3 and TRBJ1-5; 7 positions agree with TRBD1. V was clipped by 0 bases and J by 2 bases; unmatched bases: 4. The CDR3 is 16 amino acids. Germline lookup yields CDR1 LGHNA and CDR2 YSLEER.

This chain connects TRBV29-1 to TRBJ1-6; 8 positions agree with TRBD1. The CDR3 consists of 13 residues. With 7 bases clipped from V and 7 bases from J, the junction kept 6 bases outside the gene matches. In germline, CDR1 is SQVTM, CDR2 ANQGSEA. CDR3 amino acids: CSAQGAPNSPLHF. The DNA for the CDR3 is TGCAGCGCCCAGGGGGCGCCGAATTCACCCCTCCACTTT. The full variable domain, completed using reference TRBV29-1 and TRBJ1-6, is SAVISQKPSRDICQRGTSLTIQCQVDSQVTMMFWYRQQPGQSLTLIATANQGSEATYESGFVIDKFPISRPNLTFSTLTVSNMSPEDSSIYLCSAQGAPNSPLHFGNGTRLTVT.

The V call is TRBV10-3, the J call TRBJ1-6, with 7 bases fitting TRBD1. This CDR3 is 15 amino acids long. Looked up from germline, CDR1 is ENHRY and CDR2 is SYGVKD. V shed 5 bases, J shed 8 bases, and the junction held 9 bases outside the gene matches. CDR3: CAISKQGPPDSPLHF. In DNA form, the CDR3 reads TGTGCCATCAGTAAACAGGGGCCACCCGATTCACCCCTCCACTTT.

The V call is TRBV6-6, the J call TRBJ2-2; D tentatively fits TRBD1 or TRBD2 (5 bases each). Germline CDR1 and CDR2: MNHNY and SVGAGI (reference sequence). V shed 2 bases and J shed 5 bases, with 9 bases lying between them. The CDR3 is made up of 14 amino acids. DNA for the CDR3: TGTGCCAGCAGTTACGGGGGAAGGACCGGGGAGCTGTTTTTT. It encodes CASSYGGRTGELFF.

Only a few counts were recorded for this clonotype. This sequence joins TRBV29-1 and TRBJ1-1, with 11 bases that match TRBD1. There are 11 residues in the CDR3. After removal of 8 bases from V and 11 bases from J, the junction contained 7 bases not matched to a gene. Germline CDR1 reads SQVTM; CDR2 reads ANQGSEA. This CDR3 is CSTRTGGEAFF. The DNA for the CDR3 is TGCAGCACCCGGACAGGGGGCGAGGCTTTCTTT. Variable domain in full (rest from reference TRBV29-1 and TRBJ1-1): SAVISQKPSRDICQRGTSLTIQCQVDSQVTMMFWYRQQPGQSLTLIATANQGSEATYESGFVIDKFPISRPNLTFSTLTVSNMSPEDSSIYLCSTRTGGEAFFGQGTRLTVV.

The chain couples TRBV28 to TRBJ1-1; D gene uncertain. There are 14 residues in the CDR3. V lost 2 bases, J lost 1 base, and 8 bases lay in between. CDR1 MDHEN and CDR2 SYDVKM come from the germline V gene. The CDR3 nucleotides are TGTGCCAGCAGTTTACGCCCGGCGAACACTGAAGCTTTCTTT. The encoded protein is CASSLRPANTEAFF.

V usage is TRBV10-3 and J usage is TRBJ1-1; 8 bases agree with TRBD1. CDR3 length equals 16 residues. The germline CDR1 and CDR2 sequences are ENHRY and SYGVKD. V trimming: 0 bases; J trimming: 3 bases; junction bases outside the gene matches: 6. Here the CDR3 DNA reads TGTGCCATCAGTGAGTCCAAGGCAGGGGGCTACACTGAAGCTTTCTTT. Its protein is CAISESKAGGYTEAFF.

The chain couples TRBV6-2 or TRBV6-3 to TRBJ1-5, with 12 bases fitting TRBD1. CDR1 and CDR2 from the germline V gene are MNHEY and SVGEGT. V dropped 6 bases and J dropped 5; count of bases not matched to a gene: 5. CDR3 length equals 15 residues. The CDR3 here is CASRLGTGGDQPQHF. CDR3 nucleotides: TGTGCCAGCAGACTCGGGACAGGGGGCGATCAGCCCCAGCATTTT.

The chain couples TRBV25-1 to TRBJ2-7; 7 nucleotides align to TRBD1. CDR1 and CDR2 from the germline V gene are MGHDK and SYGVNS. Unmatched junction bases numbered 12, after V lost 5 bases and J lost 2 bases. The CDR3 extends over 16 amino acids. CDR3 residues: CASSPRTGPPPYEQYF. The DNA for the CDR3 is TGTGCCAGCAGTCCCCGGACAGGACCCCCTCCCTACGAGCAGTACTTC.

This chain uses TRBV28 with TRBJ1-5; D is ambiguous. Germline CDR1 and CDR2: MDHEN and SYDVKM. Trimming shortened V by 6 bases and J by 1 base, and 1 base separated the two germline ends. This CDR3 comprises 11 residues. CDR3 residues: CASRSNQPQHF. In DNA, the CDR3 is TGTGCCAGCAGGAGCAATCAGCCCCAGCATTTT.

V usage is TRBV7-9 and J usage is TRBJ1-2, with D possibly matching TRBD1 (5 bases). Germline CDR1 is SEHNR and CDR2 is FQNEAQ (reference sequence). The CDR3 loop spans 11 amino acids. The germline V and J ends were trimmed by 3 bases and 14 bases, with 13 bases remaining between them. CDR3 sequence (DNA): TGTGCCAGCAGCTTCCCCCCGGGGGATACCTTC. This gives the protein CASSFPPGDTF. Complete variable domain (other parts from reference TRBV7-9 and TRBJ1-2): DTGVSQNPRHKITKRGQNVTFRCDPISEHNRLYWYRQTLGQGPEFLTYFQNEAQLEKSRLLSDRFSAERPKGSFSTLEIQRTEQGDSAMYLCASSFPPGDTFGSGTRLTVV.

The chain uses TRBV12-3 or TRBV12-4 and TRBJ2-2; D possibly corresponds to TRBD1 (6 bases). The V end was cut by 5 bases, the J end by 8 bases, with 9 bases between. This CDR3 spans 12 amino acids. The DNA for the CDR3 is TGTGCCAGCAGTCCTGGGACAGGGGAGCTGTTTTTT. This gives the protein CASSPGTGELFF.

The chain recombines TRBV29-1 with TRBJ1-1; D unresolved. V gave up 5 bases and J gave up 1 base, with 14 bases separating them. This CDR3 comprises 14 residues. Germline CDR1 SQVTM, CDR2 ANQGSEA. This CDR3 is CSVHRHLTNTEAFF. DNA for the CDR3: TGCAGCGTTCATCGACACTTAACGAACACTGAAGCTTTCTTT. The full variable domain, rest sourced from reference TRBV29-1 and TRBJ1-1, is SAVISQKPSRDICQRGTSLTIQCQVDSQVTMMFWYRQQPGQSLTLIATANQGSEATYESGFVIDKFPISRPNLTFSTLTVSNMSPEDSSIYLCSVHRHLTNTEAFFGQGTRLTVV.

This clonotype was seen a handful of times. V is TRBV10-3 and J is TRBJ1-5; 8 nucleotides agree with TRBD1. CDR1 ENHRY and CDR2 SYGVKD come from the germline V gene. The CDR3 loop spans 17 amino acids. V lost 3 bases to trimming and J lost 3 bases; unmatched junction nucleotides: 10. In DNA form, the CDR3 reads TGTGCCATCAGTGATAGGAACAGGGGGACGGTCAATCAGCCCCAGCATTTT. As protein: CAISDRNRGTVNQPQHF.

The rearrangement uses TRBV7-9 and TRBJ1-2; no firm D call. Germline CDR1 reads SEHNR; CDR2 reads FQNEAQ (reference sequence). The CDR3 runs to 19 residues. The germline V and J ends were trimmed by 4 bases and 2 bases, with 26 bases remaining between them. The chain's CDR3 is CASSSQVSKGPAGNYGYTF. Written as DNA, the CDR3 is TGTGCCAGCAGCTCTCAGGTCTCTAAGGGCCCGGCGGGGAACTATGGCTACACCTTC.

V is TRBV14 and J is TRBJ2-1; no clear D gene. Germline assignment: CDR1 SGHDN and CDR2 FVKESK. The V and J ends lost 5 bases and 3 bases respectively, with 8 bases between them. The CDR3 length is 13 residues. CDR3 region: CASSKGIYNEQFF. The CDR3 nucleotides read TGTGCCAGCAGCAAGGGAATCTACAATGAGCAGTTCTTC. The complete variable domain, with remaining parts taken from reference TRBV14 and TRBJ2-1, reads EAGVTQFPSHSVIEKGQTVTLRCDPISGHDNLYWYRRVMGKEIKFLLHFVKESKQDESGMPNNRFLAERTGGTYSTLKVQPAELEDSGVYFCASSKGIYNEQFFGPGTRLTVL.

This clonotype was counted a few times. The rearrangement uses TRBV20-1 and TRBJ1-2; maybe TRBD1 (6 bases). The V and J ends lost 2 bases and 5 bases respectively, with 12 bases between them. CDR1 and CDR2 (germline): DFQATT, SNEGSKA (reference sequence). This CDR3 spans 13 amino acids. The CDR3 region has the DNA TGCAGTGCTAGATATCCAGGGGAATATGGCTACACCTTC. Translation: CSARYPGEYGYTF.

The V and J genes are TRBV29-1 and TRBJ1-1; no firm D call. This CDR3 comprises 13 residues. Per germline, CDR1 SQVTM and CDR2 ANQGSEA. Trimming removed 5 bases from V and 0 bases from J, with 10 bases in between. Here the CDR3 DNA reads TGCAGCGTTCCAAGCAGCATGAACACTGAAGCTTTCTTT. It encodes CSVPSSMNTEAFF.

There are a few counts of this clonotype. The chain combines TRBV5-1 with TRBJ2-7; the D gene is possibly TRBD1 (6 bases). Looked up from germline, CDR1 is SGHRS and CDR2 is YFSETQ. The CDR3 runs 14 residues. V was cut by 0 bases and J by 1 base, with 8 bases left in between. CDR3 bases: TGCGCCAGCAGCTTGGCCGGACAGTCCTACGAGCAGTACTTC. Amino acid sequence: CASSLAGQSYEQYF.